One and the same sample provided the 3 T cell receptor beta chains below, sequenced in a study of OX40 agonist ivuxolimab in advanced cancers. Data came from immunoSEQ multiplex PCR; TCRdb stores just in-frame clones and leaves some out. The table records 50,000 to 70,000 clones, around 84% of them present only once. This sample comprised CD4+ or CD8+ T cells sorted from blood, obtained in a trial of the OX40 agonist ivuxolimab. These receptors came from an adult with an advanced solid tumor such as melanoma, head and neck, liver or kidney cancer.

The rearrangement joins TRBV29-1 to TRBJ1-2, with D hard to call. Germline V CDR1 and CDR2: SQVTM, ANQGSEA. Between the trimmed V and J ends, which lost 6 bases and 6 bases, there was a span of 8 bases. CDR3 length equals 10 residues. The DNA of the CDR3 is TGCAGCGTGACCAAAGATGGCTACACCTTC. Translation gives CSVTKDGYTF.

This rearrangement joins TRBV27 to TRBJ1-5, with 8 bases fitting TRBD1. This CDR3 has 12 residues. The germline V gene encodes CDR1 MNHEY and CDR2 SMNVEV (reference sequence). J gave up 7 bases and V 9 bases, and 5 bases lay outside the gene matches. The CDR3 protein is CASGQGRQPQHF. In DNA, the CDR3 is TGTGCCAGTGGACAGGGTAGACAGCCCCAGCATTTT.

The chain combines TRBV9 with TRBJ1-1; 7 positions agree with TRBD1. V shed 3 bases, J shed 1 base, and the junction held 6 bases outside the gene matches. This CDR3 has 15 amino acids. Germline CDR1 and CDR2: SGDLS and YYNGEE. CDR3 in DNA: TGTGCCAGCAGCGGGAACAGGGGTGAGAACACTGAAGCTTTCTTT. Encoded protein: CASSGNRGENTEAFF. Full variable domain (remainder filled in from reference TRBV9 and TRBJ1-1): DSGVTQTPKHLITATGQRVTLRCSPRSGDLSVYWYQQSLDQGLQFLIQYYNGEERAKGNILERFSAQQFPDLHSELNLSSLELGDSALYFCASSGNRGENTEAFFGQGTRLTVV.